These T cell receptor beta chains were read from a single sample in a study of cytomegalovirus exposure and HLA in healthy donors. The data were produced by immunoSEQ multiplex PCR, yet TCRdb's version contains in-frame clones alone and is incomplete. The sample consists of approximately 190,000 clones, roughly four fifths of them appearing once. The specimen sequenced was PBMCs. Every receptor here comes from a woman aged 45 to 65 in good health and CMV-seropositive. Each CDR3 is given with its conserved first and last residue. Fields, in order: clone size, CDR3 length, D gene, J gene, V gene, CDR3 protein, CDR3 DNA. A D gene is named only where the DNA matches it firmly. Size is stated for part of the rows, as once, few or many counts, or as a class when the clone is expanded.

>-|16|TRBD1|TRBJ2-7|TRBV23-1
CASSRKGTGAYYEQYF
TGCGCCAGCAGTCGAAAGGGGACAGGGGCCTACTACGAGCAGTACTTC
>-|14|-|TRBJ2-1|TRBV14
CASSQTQGWDEQFF
TGTGCCAGCAGCCAGACTCAGGGGTGGGATGAGCAGTTCTTC
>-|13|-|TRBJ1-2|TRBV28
CASRPSGNYGYTF
TGTGCCAGCAGACCCTCAGGGAACTATGGCTACACCTTC
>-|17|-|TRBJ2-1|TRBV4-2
CASSQEAISGHHNEQFF
TGTGCCAGCAGCCAAGAGGCGATAAGCGGGCATCACAATGAGCAGTTCTTC
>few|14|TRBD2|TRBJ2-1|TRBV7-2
CASSSQRDVGEQFF
TGTGCCAGCAGCTCCCAGCGGGATGTCGGTGAGCAGTTCTTC
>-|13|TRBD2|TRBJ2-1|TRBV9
CASSPGTRNEQFF
TGTGCCAGCAGCCCGGGGACTAGAAATGAGCAGTTCTTC
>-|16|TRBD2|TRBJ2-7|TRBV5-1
CASSSLSLAGGYEQYF
TGCGCCAGCAGCTCCCTCTCACTAGCGGGAGGCTACGAGCAGTACTTC
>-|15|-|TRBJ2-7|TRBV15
CATSRDVSNESEQYF
TGTGCCACCAGCAGAGATGTATCTAATGAATCAGAGCAGTACTTC
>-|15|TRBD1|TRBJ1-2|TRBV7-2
CASSPGTGRNYGYTF
TGTGCCAGCAGCCCGGGGACAGGGAGGAACTATGGCTACACCTTC
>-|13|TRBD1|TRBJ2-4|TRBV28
CASADRVQNIQYF
TGTGCCAGCGCAGACAGGGTCCAAAACATTCAGTACTTC